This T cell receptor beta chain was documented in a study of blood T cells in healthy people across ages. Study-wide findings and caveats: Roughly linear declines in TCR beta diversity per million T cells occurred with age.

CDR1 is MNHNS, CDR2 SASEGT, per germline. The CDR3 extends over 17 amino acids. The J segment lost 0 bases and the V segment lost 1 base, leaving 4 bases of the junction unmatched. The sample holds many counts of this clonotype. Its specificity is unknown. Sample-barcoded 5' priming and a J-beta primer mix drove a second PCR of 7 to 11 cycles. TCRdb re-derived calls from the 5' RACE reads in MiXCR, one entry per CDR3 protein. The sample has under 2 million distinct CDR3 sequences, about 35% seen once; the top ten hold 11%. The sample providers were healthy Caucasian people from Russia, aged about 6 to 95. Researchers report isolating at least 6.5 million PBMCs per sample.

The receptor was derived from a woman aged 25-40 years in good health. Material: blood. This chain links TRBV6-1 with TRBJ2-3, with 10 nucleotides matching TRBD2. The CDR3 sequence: CASSEGASGGSTDTQYF. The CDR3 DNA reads TGTGCCAGCAGTGAAGGGGCTAGCGGGGGCAGCACAGATACGCAGTATTTT.